This entry features one TCR beta chain sequence. Its antigen is not identified. RNA, once extracted, was reverse transcribed into cDNA for use as the sequencing template. The repertoire was sequenced with immunoSEQ multiplex PCR; TCRdb's copy has only in-frame clones and lacks some. The sample comprises under 350,000 clones, about three fifths of which are singletons, and about 1.8% rests with the top ten. The sample belongs to a study of CD8+ T cells in alopecia areata. Study information: Treated patients received oral tofacitinib, 5 to 10 mg twice daily.

Treatment meaning: oral pan-JAK inhibitor, 5-10 mg twice daily. Study findings and constraints: For lesional scalp, especially alopecia totalis/universalis, clonality was higher than in normal scalp. There were many expanded lesional clones persisting in scalp and blood during tofacitinib.

Germline CDR1 reads GTSNPN; CDR2 reads SVGIG (reference sequence). Trimming pared 0 bases from V and 7 bases from J, leaving 19 bases between. CDR3 length: 16 residues. The rearrangement joins TRBV30 to TRBJ2-4; perhaps TRBD2 as D (6 bases). This specimen consisted of CD4+ T cells sorted from blood, obtained at week 24, from a patient treated with tofacitinib. This TCR derives from a human donor with alopecia areata. The CDR3 spells CAWSVLQAGSINIQYF. CDR3 DNA: TGTGCCTGGAGTGTACTCCAGGCGGGGTCGATTAACATTCAGTACTTC.